This T cell receptor beta chain originates from a study of technical replicates of blood from several donors. Assay used: immunoSEQ multiplex PCR; TCRdb lists only in-frame clones, some missing. The profile covers about 97,000 clones, with approximately 96% appearing a single time and approximately 0.33% taken by the ten largest. The V gene's germline CDR1 is KGHSH and CDR2 LQKENI. The ends were cut back, 6 bases at V and 2 bases at J, with 10 bases in the middle. The CDR3 covers 13 residues. Material for sequencing was T cells isolated from PBMCs. This chain connects TRBV18 to TRBJ2-5; tentative D call: TRBD1 (6 bases). This clonotype originated in a human donor in good health. CDR3 sequence (DNA): TGTGCCAGCTCTCAGGGGATTCAAGAGACCCAGTACTTC. Amino acids: CASSQGIQETQYF. The entire variable domain, with the rest obtained from reference TRBV18 and TRBJ2-5, is as follows: NAGVMQNPRHLVRRRGQEARLRCSPMKGHSHVYWYRQLPEEGLKFMVYLQKENIIDESGMPKERFSAEFPKEGPSILRIQQVVRGDSAAYFCASSQGIQETQYFGPGTRLLVL.